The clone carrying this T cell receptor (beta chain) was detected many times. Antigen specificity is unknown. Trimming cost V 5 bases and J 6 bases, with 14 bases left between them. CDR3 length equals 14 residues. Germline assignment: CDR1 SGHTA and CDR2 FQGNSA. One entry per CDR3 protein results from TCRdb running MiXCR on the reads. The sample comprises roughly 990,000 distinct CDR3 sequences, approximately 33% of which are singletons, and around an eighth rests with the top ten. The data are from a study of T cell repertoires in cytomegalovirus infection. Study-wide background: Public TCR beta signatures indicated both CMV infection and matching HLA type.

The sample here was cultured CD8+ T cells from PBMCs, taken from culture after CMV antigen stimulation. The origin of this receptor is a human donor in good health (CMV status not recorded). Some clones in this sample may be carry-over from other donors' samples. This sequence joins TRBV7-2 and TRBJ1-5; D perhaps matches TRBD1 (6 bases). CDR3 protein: CASSPDFRGQPQHF. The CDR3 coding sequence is TGTGCCAGCAGCCCAGACTTCAGGGGTCAGCCCCAGCATTTT.